These 25 T cell receptor beta chains originate from one sample sequenced in a study of cytomegalovirus exposure and HLA in healthy donors. The primer mix had 60 Vbeta and 13 Jbeta primers. Only in-frame clones appear in the TCRdb table, and some are missing; sequencing was by immunoSEQ multiplex PCR. Among some 190,000 clones listed, roughly 87% were seen once. Sequencing input: PBMCs. The source is a man aged 35 to 55 in good health and CMV-seronegative.

In this sample, this clone turned up a few times. The gene calls are TRBV7-3 and TRBJ2-7; 10 positions agree with TRBD1. Germline lookup yields CDR1 SGHTA and CDR2 FQGTGA. The length of the CDR3 is 15 residues. With 0 bases clipped from V and 2 bases from J, the junction kept 1 base outside the gene matches. The CDR3 sequence: CASSLTGTGAYEQYF. The CDR3 bases are TGTGCCAGCAGCTTAACCGGGACAGGGGCCTACGAGCAGTACTTC.

The rearrangement links TRBV5-6 to TRBJ2-4; TRBD2 might be the D (6 bases). CDR1 SGHDT and CDR2 YYEEEE come from the germline V gene. The CDR3 runs 16 residues. V was trimmed by 0 bases and J by 1 base, leaving 11 bases between them. This chain's CDR3 is CASSLVEGLAKNIQYF. CDR3 bases: TGTGCCAGCAGCTTGGTGGAGGGTCTTGCCAAAAACATTCAGTACTTC. The whole variable domain, remainder taken from reference TRBV5-6 and TRBJ2-4, is DAGVTQSPTHLIKTRGQQVTLRCSPKSGHDTVSWYQQALGQGPQFIFQYYEEEERQRGNFPDRFSGHQFPNYSSELNVNALLLGDSALYLCASSLVEGLAKNIQYFGAGTRLSVL.

The gene calls are TRBV5-1 and TRBJ2-3, with 11 nucleotides matching TRBD1. Germline V gene sequence: CDR1 SGHRS, CDR2 YFSETQ. This CDR3 has 17 residues. V trimming: 4 bases; J trimming: 1 base; junction bases outside the gene matches: 8. The DNA for the CDR3 is TGCGCCAGCAGCGCGGGGACAGGGGGTGGAGGCACAGATACGCAGTATTTT. Encoded protein: CASSAGTGGGGTDTQYF. Looking up the rest from reference TRBV5-1 and TRBJ2-3 gives the full variable domain: KAGVTQTPRYLIKTRGQQVTLSCSPISGHRSVSWYQQTPGQGLQFLFEYFSETQRNKGNFPGRFSGRQFSNSRSEMNVSTLELGDSALYLCASSAGTGGGGTDTQYFGPGTRLTVL.

This chain connects TRBV5-4 to TRBJ1-1, with D unresolved. Looked up from germline, CDR1 is SGHNT and CDR2 is YYREEE (reference sequence). This CDR3 spans 13 amino acids. V lost 2 bases and J lost 5, with 10 bases in between. The CDR3 reads CASSFITGTEAFF. The DNA for the CDR3 is TGTGCCAGCAGCTTTATTACGGGGACTGAAGCTTTCTTT.

This sequence joins TRBV29-1 and TRBJ2-7; D is possibly TRBD2 (5 bases). V was pared by 4 bases and J by 6 bases, with 19 bases between. This CDR3 is 14 amino acids long. The germline V gene encodes CDR1 SQVTM and CDR2 ANQGSEA. The CDR3, as DNA: TGCAGCGTTGCCGGGAAGGGTCGTGGCAGCGAGCAGTACTTC. This codes for CSVAGKGRGSEQYF.

The V gene is TRBV2, the J gene TRBJ1-4, with a possible D match to TRBD1 (6 bases). The V gene lost 5 bases and the J gene lost 8 bases, with 18 bases spanning the gap. This CDR3 is built from 15 residues. Germline V gene lookup returns CDR1 SNHLY and CDR2 FYNNEI. The CDR3 here is CASSLTGTPTEKLFF. The CDR3 bases are TGTGCCAGCAGTTTGACCGGGACACCAACCGAAAAACTGTTTTTT.

The genes are TRBV11-2 and TRBJ1-2; perhaps TRBD1 as D (5 bases). CDR1 SGHAT and CDR2 FQNNGV come from the germline V gene. CDR3 length: 14 residues. Trimming stripped 1 base from V and 7 bases from J, with 13 bases between. The CDR3 nucleotides are TGTGCCAGCAGCTTAGGCCGACAGTCTGGTGGCTACACCTTC. It yields the protein CASSLGRQSGGYTF. Full variable domain (missing parts from reference TRBV11-2 and TRBJ1-2): EAGVAQSPRYKIIEKRQSVAFWCNPISGHATLYWYQQILGQGPKLLIQFQNNGVVDDSQLPKDRFSAERLKGVDSTLKIQPAKLEDSAVYLCASSLGRQSGGYTFGSGTRLTVV.

This rearrangement joins TRBV5-8 to TRBJ2-7; 7 bases agree with TRBD2. Germline CDR1 is SGHTS and CDR2 is YDEGEE. The trim removed 1 base at V and 2 bases at J, leaving 6 bases unmatched. CDR3 size: 15 residues. The CDR3 DNA is TGTGCCAGCAGCTTGCCACTAGCGCCTCCCTACGAGCAGTACTTC. Its translation is CASSLPLAPPYEQYF.

CDR3 amino acids: CASSPGTSGRYEQYF. The CDR3, as DNA: TGTGCCAGCAGCCCCGGGACTAGCGGGCGGTACGAGCAGTACTTC. The gene calls are TRBV5-4 and TRBJ2-7, with TRBD2 matching 12 bases. Germline V gives CDR1 SGHNT, CDR2 YYREEE (reference sequence). The CDR3 has 15 amino acids. Trimming removed 4 bases from V and 4 bases from J; junction bases left unmatched: 6. Together with reference TRBV5-4 and TRBJ2-7, the CDR3 gives the full variable domain: ETGVTQSPTHLIKTRGQQVTLRCSSQSGHNTVSWYQQALGQGPQFIFQYYREEENGRGNFPPRFSGLQFPNYSSELNVNALELDDSALYLCASSPGTSGRYEQYFGPGTRLTVT.

This clone was recorded only once. This chain joins TRBV19 and TRBJ2-3; 15 bases are a match to TRBD2. The germline V gene has CDR1 LNHDA and CDR2 SQIVND (reference sequence). V trimming: 3 bases; J trimming: 1 base; junction bases outside the gene matches: 5. The CDR3 spans 18 residues. The CDR3 DNA sequence: TGTGCCAGTAGTATCGGACTAGCGGGAGGGACTCGCACAGATACGCAGTATTTT. This translates into CASSIGLAGGTRTDTQYF.

This clone showed up just a few times. The chain joins TRBV30 to TRBJ2-7, with D possibly being TRBD2 (5 bases). Germline V CDR1 and CDR2: GTSNPN, SVGIG (reference sequence). This CDR3 spans 12 amino acids. Between the trimmed V and J ends, which lost 0 bases and 5 bases, there was a span of 8 bases. The CDR3 nucleotides are TGTGCCTGGAGTGTACGAGGGAACGAGCAGTACTTC. It encodes CAWSVRGNEQYF.

This chain uses TRBV6-1 with TRBJ2-7; 8 bases align to TRBD1. Germline values: CDR1 MNHNS, CDR2 SASEGT. This CDR3 contains 15 residues. V lost 2 bases, J lost 3 bases, and 6 bases stayed unmatched. CDR3 DNA sequence: TGTGCCAGCAGTGAAAGGACAGGGCTAATCTACGAGCAGTACTTC. It codes for CASSERTGLIYEQYF.

The gene calls are TRBV11-2 and TRBJ2-3; 9 bases match TRBD1. CDR1 is SGHAT, CDR2 FQNNGV, per germline. CDR3 size: 15 residues. Losses at the gene ends were 3 bases for V and 4 bases for J; bases not matched to a gene: 5. CDR3 in DNA: TGTGCCAGCAGCTTGGACAGGGGAGGATCAGATACGCAGTATTTT. Translation gives CASSLDRGGSDTQYF.

This chain uses TRBV27 with TRBJ1-2; 11 bases match TRBD1. After removal of 5 bases from V and 4 bases from J, the junction contained 3 bases not matched to a gene. The length of the CDR3 is 14 residues. Germline CDR1 MNHEY, CDR2 SMNVEV (reference sequence). CDR3 nucleotide sequence: TGTGCCAGCAGTCGAGGGACAGGGGGCTATGGCTACACCTTC. Amino acids: CASSRGTGGYGYTF.

V and J are TRBV7-8 and TRBJ1-5, with 9 bases aligning to TRBD1. The CDR3 is made up of 15 amino acids. Trimming at V came to 1 base and at J to 7 bases, leaving 5 bases not matched to a gene. Per the germline V gene, CDR1 is SGHVS and CDR2 is FQNEAQ. CDR3: CASSLDRGRGQPQHF. In nucleotides, the CDR3 is TGTGCCAGCAGCTTAGACAGGGGGCGCGGGCAGCCCCAGCATTTT.

This chain joins TRBV7-2 and TRBJ1-5; D gene uncertain. Germline values: CDR1 SGHTA, CDR2 FQGNSA. CDR3 length: 13 residues. V was cut by 3 bases and J by 7 bases, with 10 bases left in between. CDR3: CASSLEGRQPQHF. The DNA of the CDR3 is TGTGCCAGCAGCTTGGAGGGAAGACAGCCCCAGCATTTT.

The CDR3 DNA follows: TGCGCCAGCAGCCCTTCTTACAGGGGATATAATTCACCCCTCCACTTT. It yields the protein CASSPSYRGYNSPLHF. The chain recombines TRBV4-3 with TRBJ1-6; 7 bases match TRBD1. The CDR3 runs 16 residues. CDR1 and CDR2 (germline): LGHNA, YSLEER. J lost 4 bases, V lost 4 bases, and 7 bases had no gene match.

This chain uses TRBV11-2 with TRBJ2-3, with a possible D match to TRBD1 (6 bases). CDR3 length: 15 residues. V dropped 5 bases and J dropped 3 bases, with 15 bases sitting between them. Per germline, CDR1 SGHAT and CDR2 FQNNGV. CDR3 nucleotide sequence: TGTGCCAGCAGCCTACAGGGAGTCAGGACAGATACGCAGTATTTT. It specifies CASSLQGVRTDTQYF.

This clone was found a few times. The rearrangement uses TRBV6-4 and TRBJ2-1; 8 nucleotides line up with TRBD2. V shed 3 bases and J 0 bases; nucleotides not matched to a gene: 7. The germline CDR1 and CDR2 sequences are MRHNA and SNTAGT. This CDR3 spans 17 amino acids. The CDR3 DNA reads as TGTGCCAGCAGTGAAGTAGCGGGGACGTCCTCCTACAATGAGCAGTTCTTC. It is translated as CASSEVAGTSSYNEQFF.

The chain uses TRBV30 and TRBJ1-4, with 12 bases lining up with TRBD1. Losses at the gene ends were 4 bases for V and 10 bases for J; bases not matched to a gene: 7. The germline V gene encodes CDR1 GTSNPN and CDR2 SVGIG (reference sequence). The CDR3 is made up of 14 amino acids. CDR3 DNA sequence: TGTGCCTGGATACGGGACAGGGGGCTAGGAAAACTGTTTTTT. Translation: CAWIRDRGLGKLFF. Combining the CDR3 with reference TRBV30 and TRBJ1-4 gives the whole variable domain SQTIHQWPATLVQPVGSPLSLECTVEGTSNPNLYWYRQAAGRGLQLLFYSVGIGQISSEVPQNLSASRPQDRQFILSSKKLLLSDSGFYLCAWIRDRGLGKLFFGSGTQLSVL.

This sequence joins TRBV6-4 and TRBJ2-7; 7 bases are a match to TRBD2. The CDR3 loop spans 16 amino acids. With V trimmed by 6 bases and J by 0 bases, 11 bases remained unmatched. CDR1 and CDR2 (germline): MRHNA, SNTAGT. CDR3 sequence (DNA): TGTGCCAGCAGCCAAACAGCTAGCGGCAGCTCCTACGAGCAGTACTTC. Its translation is CASSQTASGSSYEQYF.

This rearrangement joins TRBV7-2 to TRBJ2-3; 12 nucleotides align to TRBD2. The CDR3 runs to 14 residues. Germline-derived CDR1 and CDR2 are SGHTA and FQGNSA. The V segment lost 0 bases and the J segment 10 bases; nucleotides outside the gene matches: 2. The CDR3 nucleotides read TGTGCCAGCAGCTTAGCGACTAGCGGGAGTGCGCAGTATTTT. Protein sequence: CASSLATSGSAQYF.

The CDR3 DNA sequence: TGTGCCAGCAGCTCGGGGGGTGGCACAGATACGCAGTATTTT. Protein product: CASSSGGGTDTQYF. The chain recombines TRBV7-3 with TRBJ2-3, with TRBD2 identical over 7 bases. The CDR3 is made up of 14 amino acids. Germline assignment: CDR1 SGHTA and CDR2 FQGTGA. V lost 4 bases, J lost 1 base, and 2 bases stayed unmatched.

CDR3: CASSLSGSRDTQYF. CDR3 DNA: TGCGCCAGCAGCTTGAGCGGGAGTCGAGATACGCAGTATTTT. The rearrangement links TRBV5-1 to TRBJ2-3; 8 positions match TRBD2. This CDR3 is 14 amino acids long. Germline V gene sequence: CDR1 SGHRS, CDR2 YFSETQ. V gave up 1 base and J gave up 5 bases; unmatched junction bases: 3.

The chain joins TRBV15 to TRBJ1-4, with 7 nucleotides matching TRBD1. The CDR3 has 16 amino acids. Losses at the gene ends were 3 bases for V and 5 bases for J; bases not matched to a gene: 9. In germline, CDR1 is LNHNV, CDR2 YYDKDF (reference sequence). The CDR3 coding sequence is TGTGCCACCAGCAGGGGAATAGACAGGGTAAATGAAAAACTGTTTTTT. This translates into CATSRGIDRVNEKLFF. The complete variable domain, with remaining parts taken from reference TRBV15 and TRBJ1-4, reads DAMVIQNPRYQVTQFGKPVTLSCSQTLNHNVMYWYQQKSSQAPKLLFHYYDKDFNNEADTPDNFQSRRPNTSFCFLDIRSPGLGDTAMYLCATSRGIDRVNEKLFFGSGTQLSVL.